This T cell receptor beta chain came from a study of blood T cell repertoires in COVID-19. Study information: The origin of the acute and convalescent COVID-19 samples was the United States, Italy and Spain. In each case, the material was cDNA or gDNA derived from T cells, B-cell-depleted T cells, or PBMCs.

The germline V gene encodes CDR1 WNHNN and CDR2 SYGVQD (reference sequence). The CDR3 sequence is 16 residues long. V was cut by 3 bases and J by 6 bases, with 18 bases left in between. Authors' methods: Amplification of reference gene primers was used by the study to estimate nucleated cell counts. Clones were sequenced by immunoSEQ multiplex PCR, and TCRdb holds only the in-frame ones, with some missing. V, J and clone size reflect that table, while D and trimming were determined from the DNA. The sample lists about 65,000 clones; about 81% were seen once. The sequencing input was peripheral blood. V usage is TRBV10-1 and J usage is TRBJ2-1; the D is unclear. The sequence was obtained from a man at least 80 years old with acute or convalescent COVID-19. Here the CDR3 reads CASSERSSSRFNEQFF. In DNA form, the CDR3 reads TGCGCCAGCAGTGAACGGAGTAGCTCGCGATTCAATGAGCAGTTCTTC.